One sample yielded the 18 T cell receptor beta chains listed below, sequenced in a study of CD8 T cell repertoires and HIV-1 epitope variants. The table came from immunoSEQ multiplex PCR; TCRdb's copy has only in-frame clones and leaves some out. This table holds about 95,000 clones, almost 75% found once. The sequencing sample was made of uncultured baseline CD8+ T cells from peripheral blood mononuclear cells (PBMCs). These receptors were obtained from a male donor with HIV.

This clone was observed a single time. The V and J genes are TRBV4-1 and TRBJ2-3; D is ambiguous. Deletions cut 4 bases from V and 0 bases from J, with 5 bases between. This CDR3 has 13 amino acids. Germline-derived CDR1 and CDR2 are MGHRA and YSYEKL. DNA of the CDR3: TGCGCCAGCAGCCTACAGAGCACAGATACGCAGTATTTT. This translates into CASSLQSTDTQYF.

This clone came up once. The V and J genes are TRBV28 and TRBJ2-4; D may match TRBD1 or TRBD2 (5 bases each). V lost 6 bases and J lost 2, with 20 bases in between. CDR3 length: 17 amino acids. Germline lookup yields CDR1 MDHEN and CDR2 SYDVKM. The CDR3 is CASRGTRARGPKNIQYF. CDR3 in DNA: TGTGCCAGCAGAGGGACGCGAGCTCGAGGGCCCAAAAACATTCAGTACTTC.

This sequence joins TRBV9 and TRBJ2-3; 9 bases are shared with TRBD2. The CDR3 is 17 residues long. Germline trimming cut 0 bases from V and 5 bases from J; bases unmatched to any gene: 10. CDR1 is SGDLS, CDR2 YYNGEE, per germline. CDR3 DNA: TGTGCCAGCAGCGTAGGAGGCGGCGGGGGGGCCAGAGATACGCAGTATTTT. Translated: CASSVGGGGGARDTQYF. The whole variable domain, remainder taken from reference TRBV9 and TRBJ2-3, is DSGVTQTPKHLITATGQRVTLRCSPRSGDLSVYWYQQSLDQGLQFLIQYYNGEERAKGNILERFSAQQFPDLHSELNLSSLELGDSALYFCASSVGGGGGARDTQYFGPGTRLTVL.

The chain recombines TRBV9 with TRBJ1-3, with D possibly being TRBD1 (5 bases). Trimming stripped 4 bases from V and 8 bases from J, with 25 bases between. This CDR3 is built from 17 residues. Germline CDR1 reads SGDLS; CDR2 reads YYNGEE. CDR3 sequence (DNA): TGTGCCAGCAGCTGGGGTATCCACGGCAGGGCGAAGGACACCATATATTTT. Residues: CASSWGIHGRAKDTIYF.

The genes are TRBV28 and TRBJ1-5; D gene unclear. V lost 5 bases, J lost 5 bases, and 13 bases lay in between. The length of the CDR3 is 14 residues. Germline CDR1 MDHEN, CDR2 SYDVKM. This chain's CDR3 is CASSLTPVHQPQHF. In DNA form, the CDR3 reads TGTGCCAGCAGTCTCACACCAGTTCATCAGCCCCAGCATTTT.

This chain's CDR3 is CASSLGEPDNSPLHF. CDR3 nucleotides: TGTGCCAGTAGCCTCGGGGAGCCTGATAATTCACCCCTCCACTTT. This chain uses TRBV19 with TRBJ1-6; D not certain. The germline gives CDR1 LNHDA, CDR2 SQIVND (reference sequence). The CDR3 extends over 15 amino acids. V was trimmed by 6 bases and J by 5 bases, leaving 14 bases between them.

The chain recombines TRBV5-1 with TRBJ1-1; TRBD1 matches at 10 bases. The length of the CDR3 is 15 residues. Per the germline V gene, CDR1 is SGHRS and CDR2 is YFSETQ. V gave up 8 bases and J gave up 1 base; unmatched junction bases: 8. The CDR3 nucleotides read TGCGCCAGTATGACAGGGGGCGTCGAGAACACTGAAGCTTTCTTT. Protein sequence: CASMTGGVENTEAFF.

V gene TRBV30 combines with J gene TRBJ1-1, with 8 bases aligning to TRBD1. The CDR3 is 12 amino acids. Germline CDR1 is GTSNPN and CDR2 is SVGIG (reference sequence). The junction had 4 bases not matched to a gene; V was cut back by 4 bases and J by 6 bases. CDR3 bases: TGTGCCTGGATTAAACAGGGGGCTGAAGCTTTCTTT. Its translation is CAWIKQGAEAFF.

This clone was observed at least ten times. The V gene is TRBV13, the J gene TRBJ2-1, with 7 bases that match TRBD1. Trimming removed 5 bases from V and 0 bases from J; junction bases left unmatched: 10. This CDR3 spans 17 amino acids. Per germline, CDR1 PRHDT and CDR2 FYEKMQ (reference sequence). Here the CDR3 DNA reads TGTGCCAGCAGCGTAAACAGGGGTTCTGGCTCCTACAATGAGCAGTTCTTC. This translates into CASSVNRGSGSYNEQFF. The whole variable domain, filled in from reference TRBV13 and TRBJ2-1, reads AAGVIQSPRHLIKEKRETATLKCYPIPRHDTVYWYQQGPGQDPQFLISFYEKMQSDKGSIPDRFSAQQFSDYHSELNMSSLELGDSALYFCASSVNRGSGSYNEQFFGPGTRLTVL.

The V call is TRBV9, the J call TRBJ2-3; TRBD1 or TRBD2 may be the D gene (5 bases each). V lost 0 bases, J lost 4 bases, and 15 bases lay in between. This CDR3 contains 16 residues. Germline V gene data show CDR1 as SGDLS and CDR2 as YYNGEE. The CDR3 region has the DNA TGTGCCAGCAGCGTAGAGTCCTCTCGAGGGGCAGATACGCAGTATTTT. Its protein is CASSVESSRGADTQYF. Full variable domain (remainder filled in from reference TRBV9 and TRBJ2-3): DSGVTQTPKHLITATGQRVTLRCSPRSGDLSVYWYQQSLDQGLQFLIQYYNGEERAKGNILERFSAQQFPDLHSELNLSSLELGDSALYFCASSVESSRGADTQYFGPGTRLTVL.

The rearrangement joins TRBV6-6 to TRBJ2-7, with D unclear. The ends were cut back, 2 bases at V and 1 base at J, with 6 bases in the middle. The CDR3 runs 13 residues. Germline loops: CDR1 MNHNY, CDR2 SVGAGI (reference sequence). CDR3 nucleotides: TGTGCCAGCAGTTACGACTCATCCTACGAGCAGTACTTC. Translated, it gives CASSYDSSYEQYF.

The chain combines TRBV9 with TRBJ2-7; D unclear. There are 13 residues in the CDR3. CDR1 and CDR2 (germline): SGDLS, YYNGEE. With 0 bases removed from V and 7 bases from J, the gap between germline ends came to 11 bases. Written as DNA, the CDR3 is TGTGCCAGCAGCGTAGATCCCTTCGGGGAGCAGTACTTC. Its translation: CASSVDPFGEQYF.

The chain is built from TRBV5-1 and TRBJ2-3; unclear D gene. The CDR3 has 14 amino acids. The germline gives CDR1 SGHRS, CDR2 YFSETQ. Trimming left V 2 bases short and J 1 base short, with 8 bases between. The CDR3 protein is CASSLRQGTDTQYF. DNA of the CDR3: TGCGCCAGCAGCTTACGCCAGGGCACAGATACGCAGTATTTT.

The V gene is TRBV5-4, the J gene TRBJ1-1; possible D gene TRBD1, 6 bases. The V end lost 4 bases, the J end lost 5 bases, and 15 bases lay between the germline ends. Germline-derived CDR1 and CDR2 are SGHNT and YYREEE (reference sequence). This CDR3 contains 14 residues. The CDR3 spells CASSPLTGGTEAFF. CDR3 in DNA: TGTGCCAGCAGCCCCCTGACAGGCGGGACTGAAGCTTTCTTT.

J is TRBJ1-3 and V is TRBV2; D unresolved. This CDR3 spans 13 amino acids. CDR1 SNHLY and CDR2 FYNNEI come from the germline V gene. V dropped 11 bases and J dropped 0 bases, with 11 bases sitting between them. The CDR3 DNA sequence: TGTGCCGTAGCGCATAGCTCTGGAAACACCATATATTTT. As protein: CAVAHSSGNTIYF.

The CDR3 DNA reads as TGTGCCAGCATTCGGGAGAGGAATGAGCAGTTCTTC. Residues: CASIRERNEQFF. The genes are TRBV2 and TRBJ2-1; the D gene is possibly TRBD2 (6 bases). Trimming took off 7 bases at V and 7 bases at J, with 11 bases between the two ends. The CDR3 length is 12 residues. Per the germline V gene, CDR1 is SNHLY and CDR2 is FYNNEI.

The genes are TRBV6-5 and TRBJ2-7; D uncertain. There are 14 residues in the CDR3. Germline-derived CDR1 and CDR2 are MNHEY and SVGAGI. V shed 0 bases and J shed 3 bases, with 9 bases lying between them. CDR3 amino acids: CASSYSDRDYEQYF. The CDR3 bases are TGTGCCAGCAGTTACTCTGATAGGGACTACGAGCAGTACTTC.

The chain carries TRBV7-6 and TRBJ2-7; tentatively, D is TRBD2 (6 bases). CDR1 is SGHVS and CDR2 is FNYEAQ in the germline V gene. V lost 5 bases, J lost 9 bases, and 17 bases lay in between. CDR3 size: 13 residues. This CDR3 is CASSRTGADGQYF. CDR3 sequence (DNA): TGTGCCAGCAGCCGAACGGGAGCCGACGGGCAGTACTTC.